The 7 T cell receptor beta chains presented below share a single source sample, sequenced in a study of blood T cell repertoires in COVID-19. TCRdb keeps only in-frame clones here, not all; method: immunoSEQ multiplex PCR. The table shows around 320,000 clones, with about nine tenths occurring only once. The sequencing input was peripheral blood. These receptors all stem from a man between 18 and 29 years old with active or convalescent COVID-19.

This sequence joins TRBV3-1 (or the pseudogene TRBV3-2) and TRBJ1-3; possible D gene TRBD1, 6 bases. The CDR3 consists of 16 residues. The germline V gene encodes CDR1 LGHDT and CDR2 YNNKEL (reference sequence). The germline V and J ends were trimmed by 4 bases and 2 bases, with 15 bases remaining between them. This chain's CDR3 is CASSLGTPRTGNTIYF. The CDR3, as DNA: TGTGCCAGCAGCCTAGGGACACCCCGAACTGGAAACACCATATATTTT.

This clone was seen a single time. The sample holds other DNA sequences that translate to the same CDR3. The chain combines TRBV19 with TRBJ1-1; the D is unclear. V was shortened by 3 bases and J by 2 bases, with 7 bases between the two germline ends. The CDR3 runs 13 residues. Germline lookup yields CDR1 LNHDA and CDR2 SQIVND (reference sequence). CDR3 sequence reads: CASSISRNTEAFF. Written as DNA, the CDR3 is TGTGCCAGTAGTATTAGTCGAAACACTGAAGCTTTCTTT. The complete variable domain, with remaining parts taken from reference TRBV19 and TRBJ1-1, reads DGGITQSPKYLFRKEGQNVTLSCEQNLNHDAMYWYRQDPGQGLRLIYYSQIVNDFQKGDIAEGYSVSREKKESFPLTVTSAQKNPTAFYLCASSISRNTEAFFGQGTRLTVV.

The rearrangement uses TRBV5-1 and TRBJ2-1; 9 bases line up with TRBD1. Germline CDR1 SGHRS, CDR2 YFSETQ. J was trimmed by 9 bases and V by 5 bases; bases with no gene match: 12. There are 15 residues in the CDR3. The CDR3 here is CASRMIGTGSFEQFF. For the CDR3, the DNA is TGCGCCAGCAGGATGATCGGGACAGGGAGTTTTGAGCAGTTCTTC.

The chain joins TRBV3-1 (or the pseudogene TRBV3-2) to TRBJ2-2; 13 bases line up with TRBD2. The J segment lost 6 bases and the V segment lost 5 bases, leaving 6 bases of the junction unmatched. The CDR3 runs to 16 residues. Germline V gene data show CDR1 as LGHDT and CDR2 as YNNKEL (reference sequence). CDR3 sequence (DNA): TGTGCCAGCAGCACCCCGGGACTAGCGGGACCCGGGGAGCTGTTTTTT. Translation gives CASSTPGLAGPGELFF.

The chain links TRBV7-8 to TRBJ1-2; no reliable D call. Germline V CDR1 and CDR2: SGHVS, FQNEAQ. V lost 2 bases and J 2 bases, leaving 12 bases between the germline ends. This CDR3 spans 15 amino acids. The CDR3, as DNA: TGTGCCAGCAGCTTAACAATTGCGGGGAACTATGGCTACACCTTC. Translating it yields CASSLTIAGNYGYTF.

CDR3 nucleotides: TGTGCCAGCAGCGTGGGTCTTAGCGGGGGCCTCACAGATACGCAGTATTTT. Translating gives CASSVGLSGGLTDTQYF. This chain connects TRBV9 to TRBJ2-3; TRBD2 aligns across 9 bases. Trimming at V came to 2 bases and at J to 2 bases, leaving 9 bases not matched to a gene. The CDR3 runs 17 residues. Germline values: CDR1 SGDLS, CDR2 YYNGEE.

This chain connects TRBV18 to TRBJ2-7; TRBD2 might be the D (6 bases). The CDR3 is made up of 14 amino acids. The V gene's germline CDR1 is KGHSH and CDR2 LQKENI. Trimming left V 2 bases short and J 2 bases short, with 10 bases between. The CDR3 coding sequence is TGTGCCAGCTCACCAAATACGGGGGCCTACGAGCAGTACTTC. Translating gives CASSPNTGAYEQYF.